Sequencing of this T cell receptor (delta chain) was carried out in a study of gamma-delta T cells after stem cell transplantation. TCRdb re-called clones from the RT-PCR reads using CATT. The sample consists of 11,000 or so delta-chain clones, approximately 40% of them appearing once. Source material: gamma-delta T cells. This TCR came from a human donor. It is not recorded whose cells these are; they may come from a transplant donor.

The CDR3 DNA sequence: TGTGCTCTTGGGGGGCGGGGGGGACCTCCCCCACTGTACTCCAAGCTTTTGACAGCACAACTCTTCTTT. Translated, it gives CALGGRGGPPPLYSKLLTAQLFF. The V call is TRDV1, the J call TRDJ2, with a tentative D call TRDD3 (6 bases). Trimming pared 4 bases from V and 1 base from J, leaving 34 bases between. From germline, CDR1 is TSWWSYY and CDR2 QGS. The CDR3 consists of 23 residues.